The source of this TCR beta chain is a study of CD8 T cells in ankylosing spondylitis. In TCRdb, the 5' RACE reads were re-called with MiXCR into one record per CDR3 protein. The data hold approximately 240,000 distinct CDR3 sequences, with approximately 24% observed a single time. Germline values: CDR1 KGHDR, CDR2 SFDVKD. V lost 6 bases and J 3 bases, leaving 9 bases between the germline ends. The CDR3 is 13 residues long. The source material was blood, either unsorted or a sorted T cell fraction (not recorded which). The V call is TRBV24-1, the J call TRBJ2-3; D is ambiguous. The TCR comes from a male donor with ankylosing spondylitis or in good health (not recorded which). CDR3: CATSMAVTDTQYF. CDR3 sequence (DNA): TGTGCCACCAGTATGGCAGTAACAGATACGCAGTATTTT.